This T cell receptor beta chain was identified during a study of T-cell reconstitution after alpha-beta-depleted transplantation in children (TCRdb year 2016). Describing the broader study: T-cell immune reconstitution after TCRalphabeta/CD19-depleted allogeneic hematopoietic cell transplantation in children was quantitatively tracked in the study by means of TCR repertoire profiling.

At least ten counts were recorded for this clonotype. No antigen is known for it. The input lacks base qualities; no much larger clone sits a single base away. The CDR3 runs 16 amino acids, cysteine and phenylalanine included. CDR3 DNA only is kept here, 48 bases in frame from base 1. Via the germline V gene (reference sequence), CDR1 is LNHNV and CDR2 YYDKDF. V is clipped by 3 bases and J by 0 bases, and the sequence between their germline boundaries is 14 bases long. Library preparation used PCR. The run used an Illumina HiSeq 2500. To normalize quantification of the TCRbeta repertoire, the TCR libraries were built with molecular barcoding that relied on unique molecular identifiers. TCRdb ran its own pipeline on the public reads, namely fastp trimming at Q25 and MiXCR clone calling, and kept in-frame beta chains. Entries that share a CDR3 protein sequence are merged under the most common genes and DNA. Recorded for this sample are about 360,000 distinct CDR3 sequences; approximately 12% of them occurred a single time. The ten largest clones add up to 4% to 5.5% of the sample.

In this chain, TRBV15 is recombined with TRBJ2-5, with a weak D call of TRBD1 (6 bases match). The source is a human donor who donated a stem cell graft to a child with Fanconi anemia. This specimen consisted of PBMCs, obtained from the stem cell graft. The CDR3 protein sequence reads: CATSSTGRMYQETQYF. The nucleotides read TGTGCCACCAGCAGTACAGGGCGAATGTACCAAGAGACCCAGTACTTC.